This T cell receptor beta chain is drawn from a study of blood T cell repertoires in COVID-19. Study-level information: Nucleic acid was either cDNA or gDNA, and it came from T cells, B-cell-depleted T cells, or PBMCs.

Trimming removed 3 bases from V and 4 bases from J, with 13 bases in between. Per the germline V gene, CDR1 is SGDLS and CDR2 is YYNGEE. The CDR3 totals 14 residues. Produced via immunoSEQ multiplex PCR; TCRdb's table is partial and in-frame only. The sample lists hundreds of thousands of clones; nearly 90% were seen once. Input material: peripheral blood. The chain employs TRBV9 and TRBJ2-5; no definite D call. This clonotype was sampled from a woman aged 25 to 39 with acute or convalescent COVID-19. The CDR3 nucleotides read TGTGCCAGCAGCGAAGAAGTTAGTAGAGAGACCCAGTACTTC. It encodes CASSEEVSRETQYF. The complete variable domain, with remaining parts taken from reference TRBV9 and TRBJ2-5, reads DSGVTQTPKHLITATGQRVTLRCSPRSGDLSVYWYQQSLDQGLQFLIQYYNGEERAKGNILERFSAQQFPDLHSELNLSSLELGDSALYFCASSEEVSRETQYFGPGTRLLVL.